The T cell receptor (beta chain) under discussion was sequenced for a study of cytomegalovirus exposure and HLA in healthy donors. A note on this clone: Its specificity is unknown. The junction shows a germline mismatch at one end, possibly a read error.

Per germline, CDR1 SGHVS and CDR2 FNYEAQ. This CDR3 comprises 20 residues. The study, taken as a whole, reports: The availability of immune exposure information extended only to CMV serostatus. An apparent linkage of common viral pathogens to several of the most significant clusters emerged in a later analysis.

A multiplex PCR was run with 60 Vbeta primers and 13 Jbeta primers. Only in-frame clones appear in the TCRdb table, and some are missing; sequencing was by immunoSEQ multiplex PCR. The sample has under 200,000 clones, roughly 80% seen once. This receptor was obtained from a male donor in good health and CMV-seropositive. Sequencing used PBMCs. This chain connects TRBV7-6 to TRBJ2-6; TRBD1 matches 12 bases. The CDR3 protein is CASSPRPPGQGARGANGLTF. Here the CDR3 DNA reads TGTGCCAGCAGCCCCAGACCGCCGGGACAGGGGGCTAGGGGGGCCAACGGCCTGACTTTC.